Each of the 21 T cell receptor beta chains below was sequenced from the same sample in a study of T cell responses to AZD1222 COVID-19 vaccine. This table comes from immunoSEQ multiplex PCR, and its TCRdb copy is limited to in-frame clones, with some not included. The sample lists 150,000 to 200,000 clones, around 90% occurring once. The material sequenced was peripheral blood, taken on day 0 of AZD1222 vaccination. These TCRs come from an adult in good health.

The CDR3 sequence is CASSYAGGDSPLHF. CDR3 DNA sequence: TGTGCCAGCAGTTACGCAGGGGGTGATTCACCCCTCCACTTT. The V gene is TRBV6-5, the J gene TRBJ1-6, with 7 positions matching TRBD1. Germline CDR1 and CDR2: MNHEY and SVGAGI. Germline trimming cut 2 bases from V and 8 bases from J; bases unmatched to any gene: 3. There are 14 residues in the CDR3.

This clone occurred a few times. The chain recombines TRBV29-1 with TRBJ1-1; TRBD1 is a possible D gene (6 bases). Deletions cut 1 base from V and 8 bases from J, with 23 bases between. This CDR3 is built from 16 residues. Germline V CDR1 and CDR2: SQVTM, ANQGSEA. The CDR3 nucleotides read TGCAGCGTTGAAGCTAAGATCCGGGGGCCTGGGAGGGAAGCTTTCTTT. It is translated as CSVEAKIRGPGREAFF.

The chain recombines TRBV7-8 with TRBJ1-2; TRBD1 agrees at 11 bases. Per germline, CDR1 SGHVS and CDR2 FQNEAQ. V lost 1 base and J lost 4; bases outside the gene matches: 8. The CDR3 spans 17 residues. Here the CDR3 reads CASSLGTGGAFPYGYTF. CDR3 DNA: TGTGCCAGCAGCTTAGGGACAGGGGGCGCATTCCCCTATGGCTACACCTTC.

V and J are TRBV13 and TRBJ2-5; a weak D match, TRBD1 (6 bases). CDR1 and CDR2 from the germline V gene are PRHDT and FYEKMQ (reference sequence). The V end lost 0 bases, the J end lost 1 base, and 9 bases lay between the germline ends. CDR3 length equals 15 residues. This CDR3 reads CASSLGPGAQETQYF. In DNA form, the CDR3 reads TGTGCCAGCAGCTTAGGCCCAGGGGCCCAAGAGACCCAGTACTTC.

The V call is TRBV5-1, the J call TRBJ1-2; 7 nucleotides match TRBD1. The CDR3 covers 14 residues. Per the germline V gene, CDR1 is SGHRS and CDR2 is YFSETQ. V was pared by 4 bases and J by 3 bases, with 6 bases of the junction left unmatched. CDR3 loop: CASSEDRPDYGYTF. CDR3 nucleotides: TGCGCCAGCAGCGAGGACAGGCCTGACTATGGCTACACCTTC.

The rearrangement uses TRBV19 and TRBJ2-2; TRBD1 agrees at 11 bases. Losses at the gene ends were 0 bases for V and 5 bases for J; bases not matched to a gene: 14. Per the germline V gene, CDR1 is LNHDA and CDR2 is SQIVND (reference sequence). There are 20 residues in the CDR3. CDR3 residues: CASSIDLVWTGGDLTGELFF. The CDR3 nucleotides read TGTGCCAGTAGTATAGATCTAGTCTGGACAGGGGGCGATTTAACCGGGGAGCTGTTTTTT.

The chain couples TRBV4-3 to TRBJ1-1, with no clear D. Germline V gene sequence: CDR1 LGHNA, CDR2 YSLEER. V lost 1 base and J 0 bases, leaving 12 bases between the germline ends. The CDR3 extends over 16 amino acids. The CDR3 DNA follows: TGCGCCAGCAGCCAAGGGGTAGGTAACATGAACACTGAAGCTTTCTTT. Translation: CASSQGVGNMNTEAFF.

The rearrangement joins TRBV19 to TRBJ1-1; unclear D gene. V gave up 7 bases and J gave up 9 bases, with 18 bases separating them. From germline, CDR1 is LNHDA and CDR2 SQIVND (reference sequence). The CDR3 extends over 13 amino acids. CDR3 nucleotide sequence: TGTGCCAGTACCACCCCAGAGGCCGGGAAAGCTTTCTTT. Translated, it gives CASTTPEAGKAFF.

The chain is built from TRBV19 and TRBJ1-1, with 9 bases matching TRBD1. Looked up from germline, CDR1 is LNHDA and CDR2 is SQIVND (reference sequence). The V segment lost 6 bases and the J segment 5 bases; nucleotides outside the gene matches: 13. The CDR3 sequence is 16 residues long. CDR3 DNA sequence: TGTGCCAGTAGCAGCCCGGGGACAGGGTTGGGTACTGAAGCTTTCTTT. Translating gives CASSSPGTGLGTEAFF.

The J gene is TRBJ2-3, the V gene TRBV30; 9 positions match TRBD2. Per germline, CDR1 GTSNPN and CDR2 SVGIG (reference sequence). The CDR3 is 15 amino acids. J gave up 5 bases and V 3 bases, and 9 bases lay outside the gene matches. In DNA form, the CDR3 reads TGTGCCTGGAGGGCTGCGGGGGGGGGCAAAGATACGCAGTATTTT. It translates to CAWRAAGGGKDTQYF.

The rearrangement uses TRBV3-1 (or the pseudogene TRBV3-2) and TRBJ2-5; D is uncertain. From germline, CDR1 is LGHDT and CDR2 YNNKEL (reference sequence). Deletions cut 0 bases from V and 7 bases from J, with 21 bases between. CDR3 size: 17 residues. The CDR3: CASSQEGHSGPEGTQYF. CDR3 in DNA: TGTGCCAGCAGCCAAGAGGGCCATTCGGGCCCAGAAGGGACCCAGTACTTC.

Here the CDR3 DNA reads TGTGCCAGCAGTCCGACAACAGGGGTCCTTGGTTCACCCCTCCACTTT. Its translation: CASSPTTGVLGSPLHF. This chain joins TRBV28 and TRBJ1-6; 7 nucleotides line up with TRBD1. CDR3 length equals 16 residues. The junction had 13 bases not matched to a gene; V was cut back by 5 bases and J by 9 bases. Germline assignment: CDR1 MDHEN and CDR2 SYDVKM.

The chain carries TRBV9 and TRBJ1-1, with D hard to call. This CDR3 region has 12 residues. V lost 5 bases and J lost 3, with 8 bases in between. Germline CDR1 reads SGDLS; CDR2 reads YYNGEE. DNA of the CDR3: TGTGCCAGCAGTCGAGCCCACACTGAAGCTTTCTTT. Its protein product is CASSRAHTEAFF.

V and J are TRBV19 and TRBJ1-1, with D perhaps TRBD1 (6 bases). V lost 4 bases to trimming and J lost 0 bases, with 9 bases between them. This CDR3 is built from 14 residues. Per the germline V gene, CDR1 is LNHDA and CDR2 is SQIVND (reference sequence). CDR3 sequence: CASSNGQLNTEAFF. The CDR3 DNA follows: TGTGCCAGTAGTAACGGACAGCTGAACACTGAAGCTTTCTTT.

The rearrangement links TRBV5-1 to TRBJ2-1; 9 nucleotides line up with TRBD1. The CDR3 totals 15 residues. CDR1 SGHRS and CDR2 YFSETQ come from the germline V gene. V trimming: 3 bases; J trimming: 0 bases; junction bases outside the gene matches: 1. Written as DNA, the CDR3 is TGCGCCAGCAGCTCGGGACAGGGCTCCTACAATGAGCAGTTCTTC. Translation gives CASSSGQGSYNEQFF.

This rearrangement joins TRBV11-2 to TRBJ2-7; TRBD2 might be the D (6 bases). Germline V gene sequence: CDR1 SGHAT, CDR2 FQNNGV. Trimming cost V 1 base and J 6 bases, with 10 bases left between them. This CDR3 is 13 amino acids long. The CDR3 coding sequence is TGTGCCAGCAGCTTAGGATCCGGGGGCGAGCAGTACTTC. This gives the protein CASSLGSGGEQYF.

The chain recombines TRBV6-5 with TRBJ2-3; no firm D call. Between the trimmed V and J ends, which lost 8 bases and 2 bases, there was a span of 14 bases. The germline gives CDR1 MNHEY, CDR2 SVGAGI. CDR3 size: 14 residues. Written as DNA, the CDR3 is TGTGCCAGCGTGCGCCGATTAAACACAGATACGCAGTATTTT. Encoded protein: CASVRRLNTDTQYF.

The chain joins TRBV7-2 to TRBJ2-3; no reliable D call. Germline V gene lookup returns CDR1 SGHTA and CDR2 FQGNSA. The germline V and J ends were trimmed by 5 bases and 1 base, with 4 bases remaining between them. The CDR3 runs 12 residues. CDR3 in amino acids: CASSPGTDTQYF. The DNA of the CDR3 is TGTGCCAGCAGCCCGGGCACAGATACGCAGTATTTT.

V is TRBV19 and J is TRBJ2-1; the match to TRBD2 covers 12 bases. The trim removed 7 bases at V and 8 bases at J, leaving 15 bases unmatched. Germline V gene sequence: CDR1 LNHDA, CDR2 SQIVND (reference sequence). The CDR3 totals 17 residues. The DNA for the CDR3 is TGTGCCAGTATCCCCAGCGGACTAGCGGGGAGGGGCTATGAGCAGTTCTTC. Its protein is CASIPSGLAGRGYEQFF.

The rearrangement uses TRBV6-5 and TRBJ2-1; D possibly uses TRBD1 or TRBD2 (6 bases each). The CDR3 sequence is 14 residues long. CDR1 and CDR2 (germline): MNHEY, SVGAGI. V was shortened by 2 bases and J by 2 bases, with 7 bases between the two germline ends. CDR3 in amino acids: CASSYRGPYNEQFF. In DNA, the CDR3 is TGTGCCAGCAGTTACCGGGGGCCCTACAATGAGCAGTTCTTC.

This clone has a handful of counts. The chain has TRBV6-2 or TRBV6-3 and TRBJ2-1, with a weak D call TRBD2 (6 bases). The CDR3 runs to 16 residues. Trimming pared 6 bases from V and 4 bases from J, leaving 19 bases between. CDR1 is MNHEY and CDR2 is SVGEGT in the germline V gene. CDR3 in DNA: TGTGCCAGCAGCCCAATCCCGGGACTCCGATACAATGAGCAGTTCTTC. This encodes CASSPIPGLRYNEQFF.